This TCR beta chain stems from a study of control samples from healthy donors and cancer patients. Assay used: immunoSEQ multiplex PCR; TCRdb lists only in-frame clones, some missing. This sample has about 89,000 clones, with roughly 86% found just once. V lost 0 bases and J lost 1, with 11 bases in between. The CDR3 loop spans 15 amino acids. The V gene's germline CDR1 is GTSNPN and CDR2 SVGIG (reference sequence). The sequencing input was blood. The V gene is TRBV30, the J gene TRBJ2-3; D is unresolved. The clonotype was recovered from a man aged 30 to 45 in good health. CDR3: CAWSVGNSRTDTQYF. CDR3 nucleotide sequence: TGTGCCTGGAGTGTCGGCAATTCACGCACAGATACGCAGTATTTT.